This entry lists 28 T cell receptor beta chains sequenced from one sample in a study of Ad26.COV2.S vaccination and SARS-CoV-2 variants. Sequenced by immunoSEQ multiplex PCR; TCRdb stores in-frame clones only, minus some. The sample holds 350,000 to 450,000 clones, 70% to 90% seen once. The treatment denotes: some 20 received Ad26.COV2.S at low or high dose, single or two shots; about 5 received placebo; per-sample allocation not given. The samples were gathered on day 63 after the first injection of vaccine or placebo. The sample here was peripheral blood, taken in a trial of Ad26.COV2.S vaccine versus placebo. The source of these receptors is a person aged 18-60 years who received the Ad26.COV2.S COVID-19 vaccine or a placebo.

The CDR3 protein is CASSLNPGFYEQYF. The CDR3 DNA sequence: TGTGCCAGCAGCTTAAATCCGGGATTCTACGAGCAGTACTTC. V is TRBV11-2 and J is TRBJ2-7; D possibly corresponds to TRBD2 (5 bases). This CDR3 comprises 14 residues. The V end was cut by 2 bases, the J end by 3 bases, with 11 bases between. The V gene's germline CDR1 is SGHAT and CDR2 FQNNGV.

This clone was seen a handful of times. The chain links TRBV10-1 to TRBJ2-1; D tentatively reads TRBD1 or TRBD2 (6 bases each). Between the trimmed V and J ends, which lost 5 bases and 6 bases, there was a span of 17 bases. The CDR3 is 15 amino acids. Germline loops: CDR1 WNHNN, CDR2 SYGVQD (reference sequence). DNA of the CDR3: TGCGCCAGCAGTAGGGGGGTAGCGGCGCCCAATGAGCAGTTCTTC. Its translation is CASSRGVAAPNEQFF.

This rearrangement joins TRBV13 to TRBJ2-1; a possible D gene is TRBD1 (6 bases). Between the trimmed V and J ends, which lost 4 bases and 5 bases, there was a span of 18 bases. The germline V gene encodes CDR1 PRHDT and CDR2 FYEKMQ (reference sequence). The CDR3 covers 16 residues. For the CDR3, the DNA is TGTGCCAGCAGCTCCCCCACAGGGCTGATCCACAATGAGCAGTTCTTC. Translating gives CASSSPTGLIHNEQFF.

This clone has only one observation. The V call is TRBV29-1, the J call TRBJ1-5, with 8 bases fitting TRBD1. Germline CDR1 and CDR2: SQVTM and ANQGSEA. The CDR3 has 14 amino acids. The trim removed 6 bases at V and 3 bases at J, leaving 7 bases unmatched. CDR3 in DNA: TGCAGCGTAGTGCAGGGGGCTTCCAATCAGCCCCAGCATTTT. Translated: CSVVQGASNQPQHF.

V usage is TRBV13 and J usage is TRBJ2-5; TRBD2 aligns across 12 bases. Germline V lookup: CDR1 PRHDT, CDR2 FYEKMQ (reference sequence). The CDR3 length is 14 residues. Trimming removed 4 bases from V and 5 bases from J; junction bases left unmatched: 2. The CDR3 nucleotides read TGTGCCAGCAGCTGGGGGACTAGCGGGGAGACCCAGTACTTC. This gives the protein CASSWGTSGETQYF.

The genes are TRBV11-2 and TRBJ2-1; the D gene could be TRBD1 or TRBD2 (5 bases each). In germline, CDR1 is SGHAT, CDR2 FQNNGV. This CDR3 has 17 residues. V was cut by 1 base and J by 0 bases, with 13 bases left in between. CDR3 sequence reads: CASSLGGARSSYNEQFF. CDR3 nucleotide sequence: TGTGCCAGCAGCTTAGGAGGGGCCCGGAGCTCCTACAATGAGCAGTTCTTC.

The chain recombines TRBV9 with TRBJ1-1; D might be TRBD1 (6 bases). The V end lost 3 bases, the J end lost 6 bases, and 15 bases lay between the germline ends. The germline V gene encodes CDR1 SGDLS and CDR2 YYNGEE. The CDR3 runs 14 residues. Here the CDR3 reads CASSARVQGSEAFF. The CDR3 region has the DNA TGTGCCAGCAGCGCGCGGGTACAGGGTTCTGAAGCTTTCTTT.

This sequence joins TRBV6-2 or TRBV6-3 and TRBJ1-6; 8 bases are shared with TRBD1. After removal of 6 bases from V and 6 bases from J, the junction contained 7 bases not matched to a gene. In germline, CDR1 is MNHEY, CDR2 SVGEGT. This CDR3 is built from 15 residues. In nucleotides, the CDR3 is TGTGCCAGCAGCGTAAAGACAGGGGCTAATTCACCCCTCCACTTT. It codes for CASSVKTGANSPLHF.

The gene calls are TRBV4-3 and TRBJ2-5; 7 nucleotides align to TRBD1. Per germline, CDR1 LGHNA and CDR2 YSLEER. The CDR3 sequence is 14 residues long. The ends lost 8 bases at V and 1 base at J; junction bases unmatched: 7. The DNA for the CDR3 is TGCGCCAGCCTCCGAGGGGGCTTCCAAGAGACCCAGTACTTC. Protein: CASLRGGFQETQYF.

The gene calls are TRBV5-1 and TRBJ2-1; 13 bases are shared with TRBD2. The CDR3 length is 16 residues. CDR1 is SGHRS, CDR2 YFSETQ, per germline. The V gene end was trimmed by 2 bases and the J gene end by 6 bases; junction bases not matched to a gene: 5. As DNA, the CDR3 is TGCGCCAGCAGCTTAACCGGGACTAGCGGGGTCAATGAGCAGTTCTTC. This gives the protein CASSLTGTSGVNEQFF.

The chain carries TRBV5-1 and TRBJ1-1, with 11 bases lining up with TRBD1. V gave up 0 bases and J gave up 3 bases; unmatched junction bases: 4. CDR1 and CDR2 (germline): SGHRS, YFSETQ. CDR3 length: 16 amino acids. The CDR3 sequence: CASSLGTGGADTEAFF. CDR3 in DNA: TGCGCCAGCAGCTTGGGGACAGGGGGCGCGGACACTGAAGCTTTCTTT. Full variable domain (remainder filled in from reference TRBV5-1 and TRBJ1-1): KAGVTQTPRYLIKTRGQQVTLSCSPISGHRSVSWYQQTPGQGLQFLFEYFSETQRNKGNFPGRFSGRQFSNSRSEMNVSTLELGDSALYLCASSLGTGGADTEAFFGQGTRLTVV.

This chain uses TRBV11-2 with TRBJ2-2; D unresolved. The CDR3 contains 15 residues. Germline-derived CDR1 and CDR2 are SGHAT and FQNNGV. V lost 3 bases to trimming and J lost 0 bases, with 8 bases between them. CDR3 in amino acids: CASSLRPTNTGELFF. The CDR3, as DNA: TGTGCCAGCAGCTTGCGACCGACGAACACCGGGGAGCTGTTTTTT.

The J gene is TRBJ2-7, the V gene TRBV7-2; TRBD2 matches at 8 bases. V lost 11 bases, J lost 3 bases, and 9 bases stayed unmatched. This CDR3 comprises 13 residues. Germline values: CDR1 SGHTA, CDR2 FQGNSA. This CDR3 is CASGGGAVYEQYF. The CDR3 coding sequence is TGTGCCTCGGGAGGGGGAGCCGTCTACGAGCAGTACTTC.

The V gene is TRBV24-1, the J gene TRBJ1-2; unclear D gene. The CDR3 extends over 16 amino acids. Trimming pared 3 bases from V and 6 bases from J, leaving 19 bases between. Germline loops: CDR1 KGHDR, CDR2 SFDVKD. CDR3 in amino acids: CATSDPRIQVPNGYTF. The CDR3 coding sequence is TGTGCCACCAGTGATCCAAGGATTCAGGTGCCGAATGGCTACACCTTC.

In its sample, this clone was seen a few times. The V gene is TRBV2, the J gene TRBJ1-5; D gene ambiguous. Germline V gene sequence: CDR1 SNHLY, CDR2 FYNNEI. The CDR3 runs to 14 residues. Trimming stripped 6 bases from V and 5 bases from J, with 14 bases between. The CDR3, as DNA: TGTGCCAGCAGCCAAGCCCGGGCGGATCAGCCCCAGCATTTT. Amino acid sequence: CASSQARADQPQHF. Variable domain in full (rest from reference TRBV2 and TRBJ1-5): EPEVTQTPSHQVTQMGQEVILRCVPISNHLYFYWYRQILGQKVEFLVSFYNNEISEKSEIFDDQFSVERPDGSNFTLKIRSTKLEDSAMYFCASSQARADQPQHFGDGTRLSIL.

J is TRBJ2-3 and V is TRBV5-4, with unresolved D. Trimming removed 2 bases from V and 1 base from J, with 5 bases in between. Germline values: CDR1 SGHNT, CDR2 YYREEE (reference sequence). The CDR3 consists of 13 residues. CDR3 sequence reads: CASSFSRTDTQYF. The CDR3 DNA is TGTGCCAGCAGCTTCAGCCGCACAGATACGCAGTATTTT.

The gene calls are TRBV6-5 and TRBJ2-7, with D possibly called TRBD1 or TRBD2 (6 bases each). Germline CDR1 is MNHEY and CDR2 is SVGAGI. The CDR3 totals 15 residues. The V end lost 6 bases, the J end lost 2 bases, and 17 bases lay between the germline ends. The CDR3 region has the DNA TGTGCCAGCAGGCCCATACAGGGACTCGCCTACGAGCAGTACTTC. This sequence encodes CASRPIQGLAYEQYF.

The rearrangement uses TRBV18 and TRBJ1-1; 7 bases align to TRBD1. The germline V gene has CDR1 KGHSH and CDR2 LQKENI. This CDR3 comprises 13 residues. V lost 6 bases to trimming and J lost 1 base; unmatched junction nucleotides: 2. CDR3 sequence reads: CASSGQSNTEAFF. Here the CDR3 DNA reads TGTGCCAGCTCGGGACAGTCGAACACTGAAGCTTTCTTT.

The genes are TRBV2 and TRBJ2-1, with 7 nucleotides matching TRBD2. The V gene end was trimmed by 2 bases and the J gene end by 6 bases; junction bases not matched to a gene: 4. The CDR3 runs to 14 residues. Germline loops: CDR1 SNHLY, CDR2 FYNNEI. The DNA of the CDR3 is TGTGCCAGCAGTGAACCCGGGACTATCAATGAGCAGTTCTTC. It encodes CASSEPGTINEQFF.

The CDR3 nucleotides read TGTGCCAGCAGTTTAAAACAGGGTCAGCTAGTACGGGACATTCAGTACTTC. Translation gives CASSLKQGQLVRDIQYF. V is TRBV28 and J is TRBJ2-4; maybe TRBD1 (6 bases). Germline CDR1 reads MDHEN; CDR2 reads SYDVKM. V was clipped by 2 bases and J by 8 bases, with 22 bases between them. CDR3 size: 17 residues. The whole variable domain, filled in from reference TRBV28 and TRBJ2-4, reads DVKVTQSSRYLVKRTGEKVFLECVQDMDHENMFWYRQDPGLGLRLIYFSYDVKMKEKGDIPEGYSVSREKKERFSLILESASTNQTSMYLCASSLKQGQLVRDIQYFGAGTRLSVL.

The chain carries TRBV11-2 and TRBJ1-1, with 8 bases fitting TRBD1. V was clipped by 4 bases and J by 1 base; unmatched bases: 5. Germline CDR1 is SGHAT and CDR2 is FQNNGV. The CDR3 spans 15 residues. In DNA form, the CDR3 reads TGTGCCAGCAGCTCCACAGGGGGATCGAACACTGAAGCTTTCTTT. It encodes CASSSTGGSNTEAFF.

The chain couples TRBV5-1 to TRBJ1-6, with TRBD1 as a possible D gene (5 bases). CDR1 and CDR2 from the germline V gene are SGHRS and YFSETQ. The CDR3 extends over 16 amino acids. The V gene lost 4 bases and the J gene lost 6 bases, with 17 bases spanning the gap. The CDR3 loop reads CASSRAGGTVNSPLHF. In nucleotides, the CDR3 is TGCGCCAGCAGCCGGGCGGGAGGGACGGTTAATTCACCCCTCCACTTT.

The CDR3 spells CASSLTGGSEKLFF. CDR3 DNA: TGCGCCAGCAGCCTGACAGGGGGCAGTGAAAAACTGTTTTTT. This chain joins TRBV5-1 and TRBJ1-4; 10 positions agree with TRBD1. This CDR3 has 14 residues. With 4 bases clipped from V and 7 bases from J, the junction kept 4 bases outside the gene matches. Germline V gene sequence: CDR1 SGHRS, CDR2 YFSETQ.

The sample holds a few counts of this clone. The chain couples TRBV5-1 to TRBJ2-5; the D gene is possibly TRBD2 (6 bases). The germline V gene has CDR1 SGHRS and CDR2 YFSETQ. Trimming took 0 bases from V and 2 from J, leaving 14 bases between them. This CDR3 is 16 amino acids long. CDR3 nucleotide sequence: TGCGCCAGCAGCTTGGGAAGCGGGTTAGGGCAAGAGACCCAGTACTTC. Its protein product is CASSLGSGLGQETQYF.

The genes are TRBV12-5 and TRBJ1-1, with D maybe TRBD1 (5 bases). This CDR3 is built from 13 residues. The V gene lost 1 base and the J gene lost 7 bases, with 10 bases spanning the gap. From germline, CDR1 is LGHNT and CDR2 FRNRAP. The CDR3 bases are TGTGCTAGTGGTTTGGATTGGGACCGTGAAGCTTTCTTT. Residues: CASGLDWDREAFF.

The J gene is TRBJ2-7, the V gene TRBV21-1; the table's TRBD2 call for D was not verified on the DNA. TRBV21-1 is a pseudogene locus. The CDR3 covers 13 residues. The CDR3 DNA sequence: TGTGCCAGCAGCGATAGCGAAACCTACGAGCAGTACTTC. Its protein is CASSDSETYEQYF.

This clone was counted between two and nine times. The chain is built from TRBV7-6 and TRBJ2-7, with 12 positions matching TRBD1. Germline trimming cut 4 bases from V and 4 bases from J; bases unmatched to any gene: 14. Germline loops: CDR1 SGHVS, CDR2 FNYEAQ. The CDR3 consists of 18 residues. CDR3 protein: CASSSKARDRGPGYEQYF. The CDR3 DNA follows: TGTGCCAGCAGCTCGAAGGCGCGGGACAGGGGGCCGGGGTACGAGCAGTACTTC.

The chain is built from TRBV5-4 and TRBJ1-3, with D uncertain. Trimming cost V 2 bases and J 6 bases, with 18 bases left between them. This CDR3 spans 16 amino acids. CDR1 SGHNT and CDR2 YYREEE come from the germline V gene (reference sequence). The CDR3 sequence is CASSFYSPQASNTIYF. In DNA, the CDR3 is TGTGCCAGCAGCTTTTACTCCCCACAAGCCTCAAACACCATATATTTT.